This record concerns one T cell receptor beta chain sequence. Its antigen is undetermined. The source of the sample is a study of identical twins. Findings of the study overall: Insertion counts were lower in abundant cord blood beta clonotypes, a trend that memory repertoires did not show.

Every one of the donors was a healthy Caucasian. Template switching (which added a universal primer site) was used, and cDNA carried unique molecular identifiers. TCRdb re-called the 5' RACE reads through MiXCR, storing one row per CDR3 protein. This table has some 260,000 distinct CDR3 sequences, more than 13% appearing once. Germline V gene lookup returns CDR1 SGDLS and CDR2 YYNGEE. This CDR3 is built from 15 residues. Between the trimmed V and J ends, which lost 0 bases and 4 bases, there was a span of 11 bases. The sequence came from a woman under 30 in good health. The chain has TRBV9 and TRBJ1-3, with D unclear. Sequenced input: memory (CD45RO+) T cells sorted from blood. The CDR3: CASSVGSGEGNTIYF. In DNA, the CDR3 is TGTGCCAGCAGCGTAGGCAGCGGGGAAGGAAACACCATATATTTT.